The 14 T cell receptor beta chains presented below share a single source sample, sequenced in a study of shared T cell receptors in the human thymus. Some clones are missing from TCRdb's copy, which holds only in-frame ones; the method was immunoSEQ multiplex PCR. Here the sample spans 500,000 to 850,000 clones, approximately 87% being singletons. This sample was shared with a second study, whose subject was human thymus T cells.

The sequencing sample was made of thymocytes. The receptors were sampled from a boy less than two years old with a congenital heart defect.

The rearrangement uses TRBV23-1 and TRBJ1-5, with 7 positions matching TRBD1. TRBV23-1 is an open reading frame, and its role is uncertain. V was clipped by 3 bases and J by 9 bases; unmatched bases: 11. The CDR3 covers 15 residues. This CDR3 is CASSHRDRHPGPQHF. CDR3 nucleotides: TGCGCCAGCAGTCACCGGGACAGACACCCGGGGCCCCAGCATTTT.

The chain uses TRBV5-1 and TRBJ2-7, with TRBD2 as a possible D gene (5 bases). Trimming left V 4 bases short and J 0 bases short, with 14 bases between. The CDR3 is 15 residues long. CDR1 SGHRS and CDR2 YFSETQ come from the germline V gene. The CDR3 DNA follows: TGCGCCAGCAGCCCCGTTCAAGGGAGCTCCTACGAGCAGTACTTC. Translating gives CASSPVQGSSYEQYF. Combining the CDR3 with reference TRBV5-1 and TRBJ2-7 gives the whole variable domain KAGVTQTPRYLIKTRGQQVTLSCSPISGHRSVSWYQQTPGQGLQFLFEYFSETQRNKGNFPGRFSGRQFSNSRSEMNVSTLELGDSALYLCASSPVQGSSYEQYFGPGTRLTVT.

V gene TRBV19 combines with J gene TRBJ2-7; D uncertain. Germline loops: CDR1 LNHDA, CDR2 SQIVND (reference sequence). V shed 7 bases and J shed 5 bases, with 18 bases lying between them. The CDR3 covers 14 residues. In DNA, the CDR3 is TGTGCCAGTACCCTCACCCCCTCTTCTAACGAGCAGTACTTC. Translating gives CASTLTPSSNEQYF.

The chain couples TRBV28 to TRBJ1-5, with D unclear. The CDR3 length is 15 residues. Trimming took off 3 bases at V and 6 bases at J, with 15 bases between the two ends. Germline values: CDR1 MDHEN, CDR2 SYDVKM. CDR3 protein: CASSFSAVRSQPQHF. CDR3 sequence (DNA): TGTGCCAGCAGTTTTTCGGCAGTTCGGAGTCAGCCCCAGCATTTT.

V gene TRBV28 combines with J gene TRBJ1-1, with 9 bases lining up with TRBD1. Germline lookup yields CDR1 MDHEN and CDR2 SYDVKM. The trim removed 3 bases at V and 0 bases at J, leaving 11 bases unmatched. The CDR3 totals 18 residues. The chain's CDR3 is CASSFSDRGLYMNTEAFF. Written as DNA, the CDR3 is TGTGCCAGCAGTTTCTCGGACAGGGGACTCTACATGAACACTGAAGCTTTCTTT.

The chain joins TRBV5-1 to TRBJ1-6; D possibly corresponds to TRBD1 (5 bases). The ends were cut back, 10 bases at V and 11 bases at J, with 25 bases in the middle. The CDR3 length is 15 residues. The germline V gene has CDR1 SGHRS and CDR2 YFSETQ. CDR3 in amino acids: CALQRGSRSSAPLHF. For the CDR3, the DNA is TGCGCCCTCCAGCGGGGGTCAAGGTCGTCCGCACCCCTCCACTTT.

V and J are TRBV5-1 and TRBJ1-1; 9 bases map to TRBD1. Trimming took 0 bases from V and 3 from J; bases not matched to a gene: 9. The CDR3 totals 17 residues. Germline values: CDR1 SGHRS, CDR2 YFSETQ. The CDR3 loop is CASSLVGDREVDTEAFF. The DNA of the CDR3 is TGCGCCAGCAGCTTGGTTGGGGACAGGGAGGTGGACACTGAAGCTTTCTTT.

This CDR3 is CASSWRNAPFNEQFF. CDR3 DNA: TGTGCCAGCAGCTGGCGGAACGCGCCATTCAATGAGCAGTTCTTC. The rearrangement links TRBV5-6 to TRBJ2-1; D call uncertain. V gave up 3 bases and J gave up 6 bases, with 16 bases separating them. Germline V gives CDR1 SGHDT, CDR2 YYEEEE. The CDR3 totals 15 residues.

A word on this clone: Different DNA sequences within this sample yield the same CDR3. The CDR3, as DNA: TGTGCCAGTCGGGGGGGGAACACTGAAGCTTTCTTT. This gives the protein CASRGGNTEAFF. The J gene is TRBJ1-1, the V gene TRBV19, with D perhaps TRBD1 (5 bases). Germline CDR1 LNHDA, CDR2 SQIVND (reference sequence). V lost 8 bases to trimming and J lost 1 base, with 8 bases between them. This CDR3 region has 12 residues.

In the case of this clone: At one end the junction does not follow the germline gene, possibly because of a read error. The V call is TRBV30, the J call TRBJ1-6, with unresolved D. This CDR3 is built from 13 residues. Germline lookup yields CDR1 GTSNPN and CDR2 SVGIG (reference sequence). The CDR3 region is CAWKAWTNSPLHF. The CDR3 DNA reads as TGTGCCTGGAAGGCGTGGACTAATTCCCCCCTCCACTTT. Using reference TRBV30 and TRBJ1-6 for the parts outside the CDR3, the full variable domain is SQTIHQWPATLVQPVGSPLSLECTVEGTSNPNLYWYRQAAGRGLQLLFYSVGIGQISSEVPQNLSASRPQDRQFILSSKKLLLSDSGFYLCAWKAWTNSPLHFGNGTRLTVT.

This chain connects TRBV27 to TRBJ2-7, with TRBD1 matching 8 bases. The CDR3 extends over 17 amino acids. From germline, CDR1 is MNHEY and CDR2 SMNVEV (reference sequence). The V segment lost 0 bases and the J segment 0 bases; nucleotides outside the gene matches: 7. CDR3: CASSLSVGQGLSYEQYF. The CDR3 DNA follows: TGTGCCAGCAGTTTATCAGTTGGACAGGGCCTCTCCTACGAGCAGTACTTC.

The rearrangement uses TRBV5-1 and TRBJ2-1, with 8 positions matching TRBD2. The ends lost 4 bases at V and 8 bases at J; junction bases unmatched: 14. The CDR3 runs to 16 residues. Germline V gene lookup returns CDR1 SGHRS and CDR2 YFSETQ. CDR3 in DNA: TGCGCCAGCAGCCTATATGGGACTAGGGTGGGCCATGAGCAGTTCTTC. Translating it yields CASSLYGTRVGHEQFF.

The rearrangement links TRBV6-5 to TRBJ1-2; 9 positions match TRBD1. Germline CDR1 is MNHEY and CDR2 is SVGAGI. This CDR3 comprises 16 residues. The V segment lost 4 bases and the J segment 4 bases; nucleotides outside the gene matches: 10. The CDR3 nucleotides read TGTGCCAGCAGTTGGACAGGGGATCGCCTTGGCTATGGCTACACCTTC. It yields the protein CASSWTGDRLGYGYTF.

The rearrangement joins TRBV28 to TRBJ1-6; 8 bases line up with TRBD1. Trimming took 6 bases from V and 5 from J; bases not matched to a gene: 6. Germline lookup yields CDR1 MDHEN and CDR2 SYDVKM. This CDR3 region has 15 residues. CDR3 loop: CASSGTGGDNSPLHF. The CDR3 DNA reads as TGTGCCAGCAGCGGTACAGGGGGGGATAATTCACCCCTCCACTTT. Full variable domain (outside the CDR3, taken from reference TRBV28 and TRBJ1-6): DVKVTQSSRYLVKRTGEKVFLECVQDMDHENMFWYRQDPGLGLRLIYFSYDVKMKEKGDIPEGYSVSREKKERFSLILESASTNQTSMYLCASSGTGGDNSPLHFGNGTRLTVT.